This TCR beta chain was sequenced for a study of blood T cell repertoires in COVID-19. This clone was counted between two and nine times. CDR1 is SGHRS, CDR2 YFSETQ, per germline. Trimming pared 2 bases from V and 0 bases from J, leaving 9 bases between. The CDR3 has 16 amino acids. Original handling: Reference gene primer amplification in the assay estimated nucleated cell counts. Method: immunoSEQ multiplex PCR; TCRdb's copy keeps in-frame clones and lacks some. D and trimming were read from the DNA, whereas the V and J calls and clone size are those reported in that table. The sample includes about 140,000 clones, roughly 88% of them seen just once.

The material sequenced was PBMCs or T cells enriched from blood (not recorded which). This chain links TRBV5-1 with TRBJ2-6; D is unresolved. The sequence came from a man aged 70 or older who had been exposed to COVID-19. CDR3 amino acids: CASSLFRGSGANVLTF. CDR3 DNA sequence: TGCGCCAGCAGCTTATTCCGAGGCTCTGGGGCCAACGTCCTGACTTTC.